These 21 T cell receptor beta chains share one sample of origin, sequenced in a study of metastatic and nonmetastatic thyroid tumors. All patients reached thyroid surgery having received no treatment beforehand. TCRdb re-analyzed the PCR reads using MiXCR. The sample includes some 20,000 clones, 15% to 19% seen only once; the top ten take about a fifth. The sample taken for sequencing was blood. The receptor set was obtained from a female donor with papillary thyroid cancer or a benign thyroid nodule (not recorded which). Some clones in this sample may be carry-over from other donors' samples.

This clone came up many times. The chain is built from TRBV12-3 or TRBV12-4 and TRBJ2-1; 10 nucleotides line up with TRBD2. The ends lost 5 bases at V and 3 bases at J; junction bases unmatched: 7. This CDR3 is built from 16 residues. CDR3 DNA sequence: TGTGCCAGCAGTCCGATAGCGGGAGGCCTCTACAATGAGCAGTTCTTC. It yields the protein CASSPIAGGLYNEQFF.

CDR3 protein: CSASVIRDSGITTSEDTQYF. The CDR3 nucleotides are TGCAGTGCTAGTGTGATCCGGGACAGCGGTATTACTACATCGGAAGATACGCAGTATTTT. The genes are TRBV20-1 and TRBJ2-3; 7 bases are shared with TRBD1. V gave up 3 bases and J gave up 5 bases; unmatched junction bases: 26. The CDR3 runs to 20 residues. CDR1 and CDR2 (germline): DFQATT, SNEGSKA (reference sequence).

This sequence joins TRBV20-1 and TRBJ2-7; TRBD2 matches at 8 bases. The germline V gene encodes CDR1 DFQATT and CDR2 SNEGSKA (reference sequence). Germline trimming cut 1 base from V and 2 bases from J; bases unmatched to any gene: 4. This CDR3 is 14 amino acids long. The CDR3 here is CSARAGAGAYEQYF. The CDR3 region has the DNA TGCAGTGCTAGAGCCGGAGCGGGAGCCTACGAGCAGTACTTC.

This clone has a count of ten or more. The CDR3 sequence: CASSLVRLNTEAFF. The CDR3 bases are TGTGCCAGCAGCTTAGTCCGGCTGAACACTGAAGCTTTCTTT. The gene calls are TRBV7-2 and TRBJ1-1; D unclear. The V end lost 1 base, the J end lost 0 bases, and 6 bases lay between the germline ends. Germline CDR1 reads SGHTA; CDR2 reads FQGNSA. This CDR3 is 14 amino acids long.

This clone turned up a few times. V is TRBV6-2 or TRBV6-3 and J is TRBJ1-4, with D possibly matching TRBD1 (5 bases). Looked up from germline, CDR1 is MNHEY and CDR2 is SVGEGT. The CDR3 length is 14 residues. V lost 2 bases to trimming and J lost 7 bases, with 11 bases between them. CDR3 nucleotide sequence: TGTGCCAGCAGTTACAGGGGCCGGGGTGAAAAACTGTTTTTT. Translating gives CASSYRGRGEKLFF.

This sequence joins TRBV29-1 and TRBJ1-2, with TRBD1 as a possible D gene (5 bases). Trimming removed 8 bases from V and 4 bases from J, with 17 bases in between. Germline V gene data show CDR1 as SQVTM and CDR2 as ANQGSEA. The CDR3 covers 13 residues. CDR3 nucleotides: TGCAGCTCCGTAGAGGGGATTGGCTATGGCTACACCTTC. This sequence encodes CSSVEGIGYGYTF.

Turning to this clone: A read error may account for a junction end that differs from germline. The genes are TRBV5-5 and TRBJ1-2; TRBD1 aligns across 7 bases. Germline V gives CDR1 SGHKS, CDR2 YYEKEE (reference sequence). This CDR3 region has 14 residues. CDR3 loop: CASSFDRVNCGYTF. The DNA of the CDR3 is TGTGCCAGCAGCTTTGACAGGGTTAACTGTGGCTACACCTTC.

The V call is TRBV20-1, the J call TRBJ2-7; TRBD1 aligns across 9 bases. The germline V gene has CDR1 DFQATT and CDR2 SNEGSKA (reference sequence). V dropped 6 bases and J dropped 2; count of bases not matched to a gene: 2. The CDR3 loop spans 12 amino acids. The CDR3 sequence is CSAGTGTYEQYF. CDR3 bases: TGCAGTGCAGGGACAGGGACCTACGAGCAGTACTTC.

By its share, this clone is medium-sized. The gene calls are TRBV6-1 and TRBJ1-1; D gene ambiguous. The CDR3 runs to 12 residues. The V end lost 5 bases, the J end lost 4 bases, and 8 bases lay between the germline ends. Germline values: CDR1 MNHNS, CDR2 SASEGT. The CDR3 region has the DNA TGTGCCAGCAGTCCTGCTGGCACTGAAGCTTTCTTT. Its protein is CASSPAGTEAFF.

The chain carries TRBV25-1 and TRBJ1-2; D unresolved. V gave up 4 bases and J gave up 0 bases, with 30 bases separating them. CDR3 length: 21 residues. Germline loops: CDR1 MGHDK, CDR2 SYGVNS. This CDR3 reads CASSGSGRDPKIPMANYGYTF. CDR3 coding DNA: TGTGCCAGCAGTGGGAGTGGTCGGGATCCAAAAATCCCCATGGCTAACTATGGCTACACCTTC.

This clone has a count of ten or more. The chain is built from TRBV19 and TRBJ2-2, with TRBD2 identical over 8 bases. The CDR3 extends over 19 amino acids. Germline V gene lookup returns CDR1 LNHDA and CDR2 SQIVND (reference sequence). Trimming at V came to 10 bases and at J to 7 bases, leaving 26 bases not matched to a gene. As DNA, the CDR3 is TGTGCCACCAATCCCGAGGCGGGAGGAATGGGTATTCTTGGCGGGGAGCTGTTTTTT. Translating it yields CATNPEAGGMGILGGELFF.

This clone was seen ten or more times. The V call is TRBV7-6, the J call TRBJ2-1, with TRBD1 identical over 7 bases. Germline V CDR1 and CDR2: SGHVS, FNYEAQ. V lost 5 bases, J lost 8 bases, and 6 bases stayed unmatched. The CDR3 is 13 residues long. The CDR3 is CASSGNRGYEQFF. CDR3 bases: TGTGCCAGCAGCGGCAACAGGGGATATGAGCAGTTCTTC. The full variable domain, rest sourced from reference TRBV7-6 and TRBJ2-1, is GAGVSQSPRYKVTKRGQDVALRCDPISGHVSLYWYRQALGQGPEFLTYFNYEAQQDKSGLPNDRFSAERPEGSISTLTIQRTEQRDSAMYRCASSGNRGYEQFFGPGTRLTVL.

This clone was observed at least ten times. The J gene is TRBJ1-1, the V gene TRBV20-1; D perhaps matches TRBD1 (5 bases). The V and J ends lost 1 base and 5 bases respectively, with 11 bases between them. The CDR3 totals 13 residues. Germline-derived CDR1 and CDR2 are DFQATT and SNEGSKA (reference sequence). The DNA for the CDR3 is TGCAGTGCTAGAGTAATAGGGGAGACTGAAGCTTTCTTT. As protein: CSARVIGETEAFF.

This clone has ten or more counts. The CDR3 is CASSSIAGLTDTQYF. CDR3 in DNA: TGTGCCAGCAGTTCCATAGCGGGACTCACAGATACGCAGTATTTT. V usage is TRBV28 and J usage is TRBJ2-3; 8 bases match TRBD2. CDR3 length: 15 amino acids. V lost 4 bases, J lost 2 bases, and 5 bases stayed unmatched. The V gene's germline CDR1 is MDHEN and CDR2 SYDVKM. Filled out from reference TRBV28 and TRBJ2-3, the complete variable domain reads DVKVTQSSRYLVKRTGEKVFLECVQDMDHENMFWYRQDPGLGLRLIYFSYDVKMKEKGDIPEGYSVSREKKERFSLILESASTNQTSMYLCASSSIAGLTDTQYFGPGTRLTVL.

This clone is categorized as medium-sized. V usage is TRBV6-5 and J usage is TRBJ2-7; possible D gene TRBD2, 6 bases. Looked up from germline, CDR1 is MNHEY and CDR2 is SVGAGI. The V end was cut by 1 base, the J end by 2 bases, with 15 bases between. This CDR3 spans 16 amino acids. The CDR3 coding sequence is TGTGCCAGCAGTTACTTTACTACCGGGAGAACCTACGAGCAGTACTTC. It encodes CASSYFTTGRTYEQYF.

This clone was recorded many times. This sequence joins TRBV19 and TRBJ2-2; 8 bases match TRBD1. The germline V gene has CDR1 LNHDA and CDR2 SQIVND (reference sequence). The CDR3 consists of 14 residues. V gave up 9 bases and J gave up 5 bases; unmatched junction bases: 8. The chain's CDR3 is CASLDRVRTGELFF. CDR3 coding DNA: TGTGCCAGCCTGGACAGGGTCAGGACCGGGGAGCTGTTTTTT. Filled out from reference TRBV19 and TRBJ2-2, the complete variable domain reads DGGITQSPKYLFRKEGQNVTLSCEQNLNHDAMYWYRQDPGQGLRLIYYSQIVNDFQKGDIAEGYSVSREKKESFPLTVTSAQKNPTAFYLCASLDRVRTGELFFGEGSRLTVL.

This clone was found many times. The V gene is TRBV28, the J gene TRBJ2-5; 10 nucleotides line up with TRBD2. The CDR3 totals 15 residues. V was clipped by 5 bases and J by 2 bases; unmatched bases: 5. Germline CDR1 MDHEN, CDR2 SYDVKM. The CDR3 nucleotides read TGTGCCAGCAGTCCTGCTAGCGGGGGACAAGAGACCCAGTACTTC. Protein: CASSPASGGQETQYF.

The J gene is TRBJ2-7, the V gene TRBV6-1; 8 nucleotides line up with TRBD2. The V gene's germline CDR1 is MNHNS and CDR2 SASEGT. After removal of 10 bases from V and 6 bases from J, the junction contained 11 bases not matched to a gene. CDR3 length: 13 amino acids. The CDR3 DNA is TGTGCCACCAAAAGCGGGAGTCTAGGCGAGCAGTACTTC. It codes for CATKSGSLGEQYF.

Comment on this clone: The junction departs from the called germline gene at one end, perhaps through a read error. This sequence joins TRBV6-2 or TRBV6-3 and TRBJ2-1; 11 nucleotides match TRBD2. This CDR3 comprises 14 residues. The germline V gene encodes CDR1 MNHEY and CDR2 SVGEGT. The CDR3 sequence is CASRLAGGMDEKFF. CDR3 bases: TGTGCCAGCAGGCTAGCGGGGGGCATGGATGAGAAGTTCTTC.

In its sample, this clone was seen many times. V and J are TRBV5-1 and TRBJ1-1; 9 nucleotides align to TRBD1. CDR1 and CDR2 (germline): SGHRS, YFSETQ. The V and J ends lost 4 bases and 1 base, in that order; junction bases with no gene match: 5. The CDR3 spans 15 residues. This CDR3 is CASSELQGANTEAFF. The DNA of the CDR3 is TGCGCCAGCAGCGAGTTACAGGGGGCGAACACTGAAGCTTTCTTT.

The rearrangement uses TRBV6-2 or TRBV6-3 and TRBJ2-3, with D uncertain. The germline V and J ends were trimmed by 4 bases and 5 bases, with 10 bases remaining between them. This CDR3 is built from 13 residues. Germline assignment: CDR1 MNHEY and CDR2 SVGEGT. The CDR3 DNA reads as TGTGCCAGCAGTTCTACGGAATTAGATACGCAGTATTTT. Translated: CASSSTELDTQYF.